The present entry profiles one T cell receptor beta chain with its context. What it binds is not known. This sample is drawn from a study of early stage breast cancer tumors. The overall study: Among about twelve ER+/PR+/HER2- tumors, eight were ductal, four lobular. Study-level findings and limits: Enriched TCRB sequences shared across patients were mostly commonly generated sequences. Bulk DNA sequencing of unsorted cells missed chain pairing and markers.

Germline V CDR1 and CDR2: SGHVT, SQSDAQ. This CDR3 comprises 15 residues. Germline trimming cut 1 base from V and 7 bases from J; bases unmatched to any gene: 8. Repertoires were generated with immunoSEQ multiplex PCR, while TCRdb's copy carries only in-frame clones and drops some. The data contain 20,000 or so clones, more than 75% of them singletons. The chain combines TRBV7-4 with TRBJ1-2, with 8 bases aligning to TRBD1. The sequenced sample was blood. This TCR came from a person aged 55 to 75 with breast cancer. DNA for the CDR3: TGTGCCAGCAGCTTAGACGGACAGGGCCTTCTTGGCTACACCTTC. Its translation is CASSLDGQGLLGYTF.